The text below deals with one TCR beta chain. This probably arose from a read error, given a far larger clone one base away. Described time point: before trial treatment. These data belong to a study of low-dose radiotherapy and immunotherapy resistance in tumors. Across the whole study: Treatment of Cohort 1 consisted of 0.5 Gy per fraction every 2 weeks, adding up to 6.5 Gy. Aspirin 300 mg, taken orally and daily, was given to patients for four cycles from cycle 1 day 1.

The CDR3 runs to 11 residues. The J segment lost 12 bases and the V segment lost 5 bases, leaving 5 bases of the junction unmatched. Germline loops: CDR1 SEHNR, CDR2 FQNEAQ (reference sequence). Primers used for first-strand cDNA, a TRAV- and TRBV-specific set, covered both alpha and beta chains. Using a constant-region primer together with a V-primer adapter, TCRs were subjected to around 20 PCR cycles of amplification. In TCRdb, the reads were re-called with MiXCR into one record per CDR3 protein. Of about 82,000 distinct CDR3 sequences in the sample, under 20% were seen once. The chain joins TRBV7-9 to TRBJ2-7; the match to TRBD1 covers 9 bases. The source was PBMCs, collected before treatment. The clonotype was recovered from a male donor with prostate cancer. CDR3 sequence: CASSQGQGPYF. CDR3 sequence (DNA): TGTGCCAGCAGCCAGGGACAGGGTCCGTACTTC.